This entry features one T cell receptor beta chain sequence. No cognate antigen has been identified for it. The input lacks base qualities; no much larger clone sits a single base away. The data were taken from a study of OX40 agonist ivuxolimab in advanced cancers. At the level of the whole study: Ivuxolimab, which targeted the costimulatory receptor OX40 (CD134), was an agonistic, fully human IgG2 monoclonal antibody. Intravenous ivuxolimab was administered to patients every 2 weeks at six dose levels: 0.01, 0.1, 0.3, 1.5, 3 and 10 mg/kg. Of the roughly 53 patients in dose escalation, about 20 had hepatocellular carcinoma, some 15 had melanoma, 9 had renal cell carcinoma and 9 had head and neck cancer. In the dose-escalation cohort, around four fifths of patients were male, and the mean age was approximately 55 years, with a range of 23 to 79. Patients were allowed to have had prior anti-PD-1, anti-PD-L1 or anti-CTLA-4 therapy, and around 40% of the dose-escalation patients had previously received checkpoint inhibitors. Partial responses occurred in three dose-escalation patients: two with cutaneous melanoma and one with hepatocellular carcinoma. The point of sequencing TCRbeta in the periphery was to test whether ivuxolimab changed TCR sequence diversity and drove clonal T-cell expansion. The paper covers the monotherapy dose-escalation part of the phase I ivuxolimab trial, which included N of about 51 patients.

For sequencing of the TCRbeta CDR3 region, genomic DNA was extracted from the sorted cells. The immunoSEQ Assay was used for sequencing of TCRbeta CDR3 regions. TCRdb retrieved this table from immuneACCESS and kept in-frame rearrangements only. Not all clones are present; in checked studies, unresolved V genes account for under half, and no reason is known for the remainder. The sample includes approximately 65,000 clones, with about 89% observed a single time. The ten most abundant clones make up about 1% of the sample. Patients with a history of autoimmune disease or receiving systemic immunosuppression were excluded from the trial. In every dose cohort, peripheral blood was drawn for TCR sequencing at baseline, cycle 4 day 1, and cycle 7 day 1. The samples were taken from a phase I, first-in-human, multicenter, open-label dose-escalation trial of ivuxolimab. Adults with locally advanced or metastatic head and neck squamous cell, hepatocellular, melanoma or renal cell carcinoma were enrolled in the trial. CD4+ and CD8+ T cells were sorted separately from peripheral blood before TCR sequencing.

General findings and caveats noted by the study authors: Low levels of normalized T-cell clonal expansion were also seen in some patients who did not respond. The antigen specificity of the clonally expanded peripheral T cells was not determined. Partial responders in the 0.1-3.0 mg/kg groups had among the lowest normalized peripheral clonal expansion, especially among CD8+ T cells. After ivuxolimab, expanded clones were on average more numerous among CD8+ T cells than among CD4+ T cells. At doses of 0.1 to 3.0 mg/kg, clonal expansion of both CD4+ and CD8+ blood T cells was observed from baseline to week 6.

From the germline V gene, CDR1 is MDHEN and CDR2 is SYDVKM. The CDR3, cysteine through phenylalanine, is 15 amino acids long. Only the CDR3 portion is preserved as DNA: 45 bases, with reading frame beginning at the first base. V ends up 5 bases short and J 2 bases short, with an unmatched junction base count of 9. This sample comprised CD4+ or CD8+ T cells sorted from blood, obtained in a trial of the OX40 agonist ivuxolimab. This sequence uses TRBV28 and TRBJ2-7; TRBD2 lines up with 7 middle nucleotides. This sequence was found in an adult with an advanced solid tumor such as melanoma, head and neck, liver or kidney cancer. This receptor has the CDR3 CASSILGTTTYEQYF. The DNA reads TGTGCCAGCAGTATCCTCGGGACTACCACCTACGAGCAGTACTTC.